This TCR beta chain derives from a study of cytomegalovirus exposure and HLA in healthy donors. Study results and limitations: Associated with cytomegalovirus, according to the listing, were about 160 TCR beta chains. Reportedly, cytomegalovirus status was diagnosed with high sensitivity and specificity.

Trimming cost V 6 bases and J 0 bases, with 11 bases left between them. This CDR3 contains 14 residues. Germline assignment: CDR1 MDHEN and CDR2 SYDVKM. The donors were part of the validation cohort of 95 to 150 subjects. That cohort was separate from the first cohort, which comprised 500 to 700 subjects. Note on this clone: Its antigen is unidentified. The identical CDR3 is also encoded by other nucleotide sequences in the sample.

TCRdb keeps only in-frame clones here, not all; method: immunoSEQ multiplex PCR. The sample has around 400,000 clones, 80% to 90% seen once. The chain links TRBV28 to TRBJ1-1, with D perhaps matching TRBD1 (6 bases). This TCR derives from a woman in her late teens or twenties in good health and CMV-seronegative. The sequenced material came from PBMCs. CDR3 loop: CASSLTGMNTEAFF. The CDR3 nucleotides are TGTGCCAGCAGCCTAACAGGGATGAACACTGAAGCTTTCTTT.